This TCR beta chain derives from a study of T-cell memory formation after mild COVID-19. At the level of the study: Largely, the TCR clusters proved donor specific.

Trimming shortened V by 6 bases and J by 4 bases, and 12 bases separated the two germline ends. This CDR3 has 13 residues. Germline CDR1 is ENHRY and CDR2 is SYGVKD. Study results and limitations: In pre-infection memory, a portion of responding clones appeared, which suggested that cross-reactive memory joined. Second-wave clones peaking on day 37 lacked confirmed SARS-CoV-2 specificity.

This clonotype was seen only a few times. Its antigen remains unidentified. TCRdb fed the 5' RACE reads into MiXCR, producing one record per CDR3 protein. The sample records fewer than 700,000 distinct CDR3 sequences, about 20% being singletons. This chain joins TRBV10-3 and TRBJ1-1; a possible D gene is TRBD1 (5 bases). The clonotype originates from an adult woman who had mild COVID-19 (a few samples of this study predate the infection). Cell type and time point are not known. Sample: PBMCs or a T cell subset sorted from them (not recorded which). The DNA for the CDR3 is TGTGCCATCAGATTTGACAGATCCACTGAAGCTTTCTTT. This gives the protein CAIRFDRSTEAFF.